This T cell receptor beta chain was observed in a study of cytomegalovirus exposure and HLA in healthy donors. Whole-study context: The roughly 100 million unique TCR beta sequences, from 150 million to 200 million T cells, were found by an earlier analysis.

On this clone: Antigen specificity is unknown.

Study findings and constraints: There were a few CMV-associated chains whose specificity for CMV antigens was confirmed in vitro.

This CDR3 spans 13 amino acids. J was trimmed by 4 bases and V by 5 bases; bases with no gene match: 4. Germline V gene sequence: CDR1 MNHNY, CDR2 SVGAGI (reference sequence). It was with 60 Vbeta and 13 Jbeta primers that the PCR ran. Clones were read by immunoSEQ multiplex PCR, and TCRdb kept only the in-frame ones, dropping some. The sample includes over 110,000 clones, 73% of them seen just once. The chain has TRBV6-6 and TRBJ1-2, with 7 bases lining up with TRBD1. Material: PBMCs. The source is a woman in her thirties or forties in good health and CMV-seronegative. The CDR3 DNA reads TGTGCCAGCAGTACAGGGGCATCCTATGGCTACACCTTC. It translates to CASSTGASYGYTF.